This T cell receptor beta chain is from a study of T cells in Graves' hyperthyroidism and ophthalmopathy. At the level of the study: Peripheral blood draws took place at initial diagnosis, ahead of any treatment. Study findings and constraints: Appearing also in blood were most of the thyroid clonotypes expanded above 0.001.

The PBMCs were sourced from fresh peripheral blood (approximately 9.6 ml). Researchers amplified the TCR beta CDR3 regions from RNA transcripts. HTBI primers were the set used in a first-round RT-PCR of the TCR CDR3. TCRdb used MiXCR to reprocess the multiplex PCR reads, holding one entry per CDR3 protein. The sample holds hundreds of thousands of distinct CDR3 sequences, 15% to 17% seen once. This clonotype has more than one count but fewer than ten. Its antigen is undetermined. This clonotype originated in a woman between 18 and 30 years old with Graves' hyperthyroidism. The material sequenced was blood.

The CDR3, as DNA: TGTGCCAGCGGCGACTACGAGCAGTACTTC. Protein: CASGDYEQYF. The rearrangement joins TRBV7-9 to TRBJ2-7; D not certain. CDR3 length: 10 amino acids. Germline lookup yields CDR1 SEHNR and CDR2 FQNEAQ (reference sequence). V was cut by 8 bases and J by 3 bases, with 5 bases left in between.